This TCR beta chain was sequenced for a study of cytomegalovirus exposure and HLA in healthy donors. The study, taken as a whole, reports: A later analysis reportedly identified an Asian-associated ancestry cluster as carrying fewer N-insertions than the roughly 700-donor mean.

A multiplex PCR was run with 60 Vbeta primers and 13 Jbeta primers. Clones were read by immunoSEQ multiplex PCR, and TCRdb kept only the in-frame ones, dropping some. The data show roughly 180,000 clones, roughly 80% seen once. In the case of this clone: Antigen specificity is unknown.

The V end lost 6 bases, the J end lost 5 bases, and 16 bases lay between the germline ends. Germline V lookup: CDR1 LNHDA, CDR2 SQIVND (reference sequence). This CDR3 contains 14 residues. The clonotype comes from a man aged 25-45 years in good health and CMV-seropositive. The chain uses TRBV19 and TRBJ1-1; D not resolved. Specimen: PBMCs. The CDR3 sequence is CASRALGVGTEAFF. The DNA of the CDR3 is TGTGCCAGTAGGGCTCTCGGGGTTGGGACTGAAGCTTTCTTT.